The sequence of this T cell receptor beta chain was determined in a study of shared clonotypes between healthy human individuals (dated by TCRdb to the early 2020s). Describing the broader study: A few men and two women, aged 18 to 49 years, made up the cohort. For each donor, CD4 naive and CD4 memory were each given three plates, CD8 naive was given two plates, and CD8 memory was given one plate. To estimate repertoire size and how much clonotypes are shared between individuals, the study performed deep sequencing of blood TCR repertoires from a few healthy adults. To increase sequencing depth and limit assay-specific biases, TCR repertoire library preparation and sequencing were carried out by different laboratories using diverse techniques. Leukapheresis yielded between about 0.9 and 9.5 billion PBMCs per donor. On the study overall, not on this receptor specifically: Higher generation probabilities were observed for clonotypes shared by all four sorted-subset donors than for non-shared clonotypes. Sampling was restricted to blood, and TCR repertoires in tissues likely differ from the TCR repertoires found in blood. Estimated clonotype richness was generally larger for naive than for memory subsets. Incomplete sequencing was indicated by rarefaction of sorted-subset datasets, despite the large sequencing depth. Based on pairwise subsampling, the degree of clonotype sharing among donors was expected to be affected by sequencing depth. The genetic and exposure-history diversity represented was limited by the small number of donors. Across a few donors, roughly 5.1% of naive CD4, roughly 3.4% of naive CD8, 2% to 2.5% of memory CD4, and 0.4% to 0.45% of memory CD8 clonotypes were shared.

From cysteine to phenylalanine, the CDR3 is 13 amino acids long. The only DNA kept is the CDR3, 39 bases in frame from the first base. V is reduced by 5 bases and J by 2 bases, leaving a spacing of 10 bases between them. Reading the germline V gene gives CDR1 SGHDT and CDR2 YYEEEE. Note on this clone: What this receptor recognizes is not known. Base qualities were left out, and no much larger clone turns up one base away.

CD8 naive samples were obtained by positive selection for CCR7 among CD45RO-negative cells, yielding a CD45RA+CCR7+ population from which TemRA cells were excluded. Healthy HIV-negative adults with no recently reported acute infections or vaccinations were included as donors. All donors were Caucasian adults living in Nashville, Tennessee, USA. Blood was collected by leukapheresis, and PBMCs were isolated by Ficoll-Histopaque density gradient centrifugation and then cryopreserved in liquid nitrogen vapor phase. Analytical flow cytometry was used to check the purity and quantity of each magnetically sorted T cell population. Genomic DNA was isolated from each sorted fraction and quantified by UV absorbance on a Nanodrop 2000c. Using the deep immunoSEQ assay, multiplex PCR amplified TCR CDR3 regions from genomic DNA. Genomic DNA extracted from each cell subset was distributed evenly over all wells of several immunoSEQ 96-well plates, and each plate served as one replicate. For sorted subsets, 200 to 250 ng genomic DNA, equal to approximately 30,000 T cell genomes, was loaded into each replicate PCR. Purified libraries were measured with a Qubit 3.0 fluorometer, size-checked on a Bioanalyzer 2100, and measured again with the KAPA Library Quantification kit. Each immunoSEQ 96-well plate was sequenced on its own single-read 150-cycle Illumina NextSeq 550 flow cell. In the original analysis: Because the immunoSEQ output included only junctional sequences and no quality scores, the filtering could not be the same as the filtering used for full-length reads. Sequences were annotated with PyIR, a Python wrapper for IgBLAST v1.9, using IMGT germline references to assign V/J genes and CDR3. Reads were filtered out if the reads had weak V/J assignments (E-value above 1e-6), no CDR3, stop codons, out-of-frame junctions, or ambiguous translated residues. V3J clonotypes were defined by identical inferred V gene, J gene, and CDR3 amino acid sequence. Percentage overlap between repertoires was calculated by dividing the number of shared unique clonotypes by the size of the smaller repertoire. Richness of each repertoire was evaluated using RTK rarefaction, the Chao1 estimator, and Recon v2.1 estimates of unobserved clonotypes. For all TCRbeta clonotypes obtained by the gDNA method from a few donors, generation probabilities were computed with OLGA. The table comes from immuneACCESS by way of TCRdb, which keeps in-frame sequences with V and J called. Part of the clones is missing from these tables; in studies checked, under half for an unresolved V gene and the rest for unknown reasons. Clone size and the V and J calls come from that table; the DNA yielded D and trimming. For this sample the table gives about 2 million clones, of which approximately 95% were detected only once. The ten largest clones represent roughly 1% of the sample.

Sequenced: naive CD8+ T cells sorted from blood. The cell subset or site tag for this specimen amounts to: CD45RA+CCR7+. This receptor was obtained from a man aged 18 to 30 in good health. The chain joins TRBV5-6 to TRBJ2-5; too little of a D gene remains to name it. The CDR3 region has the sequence CASSDLGQETQYF. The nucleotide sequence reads TGTGCCAGCAGTGACTTGGGACAAGAGACCCAGTACTTC.